The next 26 T cell receptor beta chains were all read from a single sample in a study of OX40 agonist ivuxolimab in advanced cancers. TCRdb's table, derived via immunoSEQ multiplex PCR, lists solely in-frame clones and lacks some. The sample lists about 80,000 clones, approximately 84% occurring once. The sample in question was CD4+ or CD8+ T cells sorted from blood, obtained in a trial of the OX40 agonist ivuxolimab. These receptors originate from an adult with an advanced solid tumor such as melanoma, head and neck, liver or kidney cancer.

The CDR3, as DNA: TGTGCCAGCAGTTCCCCGGATAGCTCCTATAATTCACCCCTCCACTTT. Translated: CASSSPDSSYNSPLHF. The chain has TRBV27 and TRBJ1-6; no definite D call. V gave up 4 bases and J gave up 0 bases, with 10 bases separating them. Germline V gene lookup returns CDR1 MNHEY and CDR2 SMNVEV (reference sequence). The CDR3 consists of 16 residues.

The J gene is TRBJ2-3, the V gene TRBV7-2; D may match TRBD1 or TRBD2 (5 bases each). V gave up 2 bases and J gave up 1 base, with 10 bases separating them. From germline, CDR1 is SGHTA and CDR2 FQGNSA. The CDR3 totals 15 residues. The CDR3 DNA follows: TGTGCCAGCAGCTTAAGGGACCGACGCACAGATACGCAGTATTTT. This codes for CASSLRDRRTDTQYF.

In its sample, this clone was seen a few times. The chain recombines TRBV5-1 with TRBJ2-2; D is perhaps TRBD2 (5 bases). CDR1 is SGHRS, CDR2 YFSETQ, per germline. The V and J ends lost 1 base and 4 bases respectively, with 11 bases between them. This CDR3 has 15 residues. The CDR3 nucleotides are TGCGCCAGCAGCTTGAATAGGGAGAGCACCGGGGAGCTGTTTTTT. Protein: CASSLNRESTGELFF. The full variable domain, in which reference TRBV5-1 and TRBJ2-2 provide the parts outside the CDR3, is KAGVTQTPRYLIKTRGQQVTLSCSPISGHRSVSWYQQTPGQGLQFLFEYFSETQRNKGNFPGRFSGRQFSNSRSEMNVSTLELGDSALYLCASSLNRESTGELFFGEGSRLTVL.

The gene calls are TRBV28 and TRBJ2-7; 7 bases are a match to TRBD1. This CDR3 has 13 amino acids. The junction had 8 bases not matched to a gene; V was cut back by 6 bases and J by 6 bases. Germline values: CDR1 MDHEN, CDR2 SYDVKM. CDR3: CASRTGTVREQYF. The CDR3 DNA follows: TGTGCCAGCAGAACAGGGACAGTTCGCGAGCAGTACTTC.

The chain employs TRBV2 and TRBJ2-7; 11 bases map to TRBD2. V dropped 1 base and J dropped 2; count of bases not matched to a gene: 4. Germline lookup yields CDR1 SNHLY and CDR2 FYNNEI. The CDR3 consists of 16 residues. CDR3 DNA: TGTGCCAGCAGTGAAGAGGGGACTAGCGGTACCTACGAGCAGTACTTC. Its translation: CASSEEGTSGTYEQYF.

The chain employs TRBV29-1 and TRBJ1-2; weak D call: TRBD1 (5 bases). The V gene lost 5 bases and the J gene lost 7 bases, with 17 bases spanning the gap. Germline CDR1 and CDR2: SQVTM and ANQGSEA. The CDR3 spans 13 residues. CDR3 protein: CSVQGFGGAGYTF. The DNA for the CDR3 is TGCAGCGTTCAGGGCTTCGGAGGCGCTGGCTACACCTTC. Full variable domain (rest looked up from reference TRBV29-1 and TRBJ1-2): SAVISQKPSRDICQRGTSLTIQCQVDSQVTMMFWYRQQPGQSLTLIATANQGSEATYESGFVIDKFPISRPNLTFSTLTVSNMSPEDSSIYLCSVQGFGGAGYTFGSGTRLTVV.

This clone was picked up a small number of times. V gene TRBV19 combines with J gene TRBJ2-1, with a possible D match to TRBD2 (5 bases). V lost 10 bases, J lost 0 bases, and 13 bases lay in between. Germline CDR1 reads LNHDA; CDR2 reads SQIVND (reference sequence). The length of the CDR3 is 14 residues. Here the CDR3 DNA reads TGTGCCACCTCGGAAGGGAGCTCCTACAATGAGCAGTTCTTC. Protein product: CATSEGSSYNEQFF.

The chain joins TRBV4-3 to TRBJ1-2; no definite D call. CDR3 length: 14 amino acids. The V end lost 4 bases, the J end lost 4 bases, and 13 bases lay between the germline ends. Germline loops: CDR1 LGHNA, CDR2 YSLEER. The CDR3 DNA reads TGCGCCAGCAGCCCGGAAGTCTCCCCCTATGGCTACACCTTC. Amino acids: CASSPEVSPYGYTF.

The CDR3 coding sequence is TGTGCCAGCAGGCCGTGGAGGGTGGGCGGCTACACCTTC. Protein product: CASRPWRVGGYTF. The rearrangement uses TRBV28 and TRBJ1-2; D is undetermined. Germline loops: CDR1 MDHEN, CDR2 SYDVKM. The CDR3 extends over 13 amino acids. The V end lost 6 bases, the J end lost 8 bases, and 16 bases lay between the germline ends.

V gene TRBV4-1 combines with J gene TRBJ2-1; 8 bases align to TRBD1. Losses at the gene ends were 0 bases for V and 9 bases for J; bases not matched to a gene: 16. The CDR3 extends over 18 amino acids. Germline V CDR1 and CDR2: MGHRA, YSYEKL. The CDR3 protein is CASSQDRTGMGWISEQFF. DNA of the CDR3: TGCGCCAGCAGCCAAGATAGGACAGGGATGGGGTGGATTAGTGAGCAGTTCTTC.

Comments on this clone: At one boundary the junction diverges from the germline segment, which might be a read error. The chain has TRBV4-1 and TRBJ2-6, with no clear D. The CDR3 is made up of 16 amino acids. CDR1 MGHRA and CDR2 YSYEKL come from the germline V gene. Here the CDR3 reads CAGSQRRRSGANVLTF. The CDR3 coding sequence is TGCGCCGGCAGCCAGAGGCGACGTTCTGGGGCCAACGTCCTGACTTTC.

The chain recombines TRBV7-9 with TRBJ1-1; no firm D call. V lost 1 base to trimming and J lost 9 bases, with 9 bases between them. The CDR3 is made up of 12 amino acids. CDR1 is SEHNR, CDR2 FQNEAQ, per germline (reference sequence). CDR3 DNA sequence: TGTGCCAGCAGCTTAGAGAACATTAAAGCTTTCTTT. This translates into CASSLENIKAFF.

The V and J genes are TRBV7-2 and TRBJ1-6; D is perhaps TRBD1 (5 bases). V was shortened by 0 bases and J by 12 bases, with 18 bases between the two germline ends. The germline CDR1 and CDR2 sequences are SGHTA and FQGNSA. The CDR3 spans 16 residues. CDR3 in DNA: TGTGCCAGCAGCTTAGCGCTCCGGCGGGGTGGGGGACCCCTCCACTTT. Residues: CASSLALRRGGGPLHF.

This chain uses TRBV18 with TRBJ1-2; 7 bases are shared with TRBD1. CDR3 length: 18 residues. With V trimmed by 1 base and J by 7 bases, 18 bases remained unmatched. Germline lookup yields CDR1 KGHSH and CDR2 LQKENI. For the CDR3, the DNA is TGTGCCAGCTCACCACAGGTTGCTGATGGCAGGGGGTCCGTTGGCTACACCTTC. Translating gives CASSPQVADGRGSVGYTF.

This clone occurred once. A junction end diverges from the germline sequence, so it may reflect a read error. The sample contains more than one DNA sequence encoding this CDR3. V and J are TRBV2 and TRBJ1-4; D remains ambiguous. Germline V gene sequence: CDR1 SNHLY, CDR2 FYNNEI. This CDR3 spans 13 amino acids. CDR3 amino acids: CASNLEGNGKLFF. In DNA, the CDR3 is TGTGCCAGCAATTTGGAGGGCAATGGAAAACTGTTTTTT.

The V and J genes are TRBV30 and TRBJ2-3, with a tentative D call TRBD1 (6 bases). CDR3 length: 16 residues. Trimming removed 5 bases at V and 2 bases at J, with 20 bases between. The V gene's germline CDR1 is GTSNPN and CDR2 SVGIG (reference sequence). CDR3 region: CAWLRQAPLYTDTQYF. In DNA, the CDR3 is TGTGCCTGGCTCCGACAGGCCCCTTTGTACACAGATACGCAGTATTTT.

The gene calls are TRBV7-9 and TRBJ1-2; D gene unclear. CDR3 length equals 14 residues. From germline, CDR1 is SEHNR and CDR2 FQNEAQ (reference sequence). Trimming shortened V by 0 bases and J by 5 bases, and 10 bases separated the two germline ends. CDR3 DNA: TGTGCCAGCAGCTTAGCGGGCGGGGTTTATGGCTACACCTTC. It yields the protein CASSLAGGVYGYTF.

The V and J genes are TRBV5-6 and TRBJ2-5; tentative D call: TRBD2 (5 bases). CDR3 length: 15 residues. CDR1 is SGHDT, CDR2 YYEEEE, per germline. Trimming stripped 3 bases from V and 5 bases from J, with 17 bases between. DNA for the CDR3: TGTGCCAGCAGCTACGGACTTAATCCGGGGGAGACCCAGTACTTC. Its protein product is CASSYGLNPGETQYF.

The chain recombines TRBV7-9 with TRBJ2-1; D uncertain. V was cut by 1 base and J by 3 bases, with 13 bases left in between. The CDR3 totals 16 residues. In germline, CDR1 is SEHNR, CDR2 FQNEAQ (reference sequence). CDR3 amino acids: CASSLGAQPYYNEQFF. The CDR3 nucleotides read TGTGCCAGCAGCTTAGGGGCCCAGCCCTACTACAATGAGCAGTTCTTC.

The chain joins TRBV25-1 to TRBJ2-7, with unresolved D. From germline, CDR1 is MGHDK and CDR2 SYGVNS. V lost 6 bases and J lost 2, with 8 bases in between. CDR3 size: 12 residues. The CDR3 reads CASRELTYEQYF. In DNA form, the CDR3 reads TGTGCCAGCAGGGAACTAACCTACGAGCAGTACTTC.

V and J are TRBV9 and TRBJ2-4; a possible D gene is TRBD1 (6 bases). The length of the CDR3 is 17 residues. The V gene's germline CDR1 is SGDLS and CDR2 YYNGEE. V shed 3 bases and J shed 6 bases, with 22 bases lying between them. The CDR3 nucleotides read TGTGCCAGCAGCGATCTTACAGGGTCCCCTCGACGAAACATTCAGTACTTC. The encoded protein is CASSDLTGSPRRNIQYF.

A single count supports this clone. The gene calls are TRBV29-1 and TRBJ2-7, with D tentatively TRBD1 (6 bases). Germline assignment: CDR1 SQVTM and CDR2 ANQGSEA. The CDR3 is 15 residues long. V was cut by 0 bases and J by 3 bases, with 15 bases left in between. CDR3 sequence (DNA): TGCAGCGTTGAAGAACCGGGACAAAAGTTCTACGAGCAGTACTTC. This sequence encodes CSVEEPGQKFYEQYF.

The chain combines TRBV4-1 with TRBJ1-2, with D unclear. The CDR3 consists of 14 residues. V lost 4 bases and J 9 bases, leaving 18 bases between the germline ends. Germline V gives CDR1 MGHRA, CDR2 YSYEKL. The CDR3 loop is CASSPSGGDKRYTF. The DNA for the CDR3 is TGCGCCAGCAGCCCCTCGGGTGGAGATAAGCGCTACACCTTC.

V is TRBV5-1 and J is TRBJ2-3; D unresolved. The CDR3 is made up of 12 amino acids. The germline V gene has CDR1 SGHRS and CDR2 YFSETQ. V lost 0 bases to trimming and J lost 4 bases, with 3 bases between them. Here the CDR3 reads CASSLGADTQYF. In DNA form, the CDR3 reads TGCGCCAGCAGCTTGGGGGCAGATACGCAGTATTTT.

The rearrangement links TRBV6-5 to TRBJ1-1; the match to TRBD1 covers 7 bases. With 0 bases clipped from V and 5 bases from J, the junction kept 6 bases outside the gene matches. Germline V gene lookup returns CDR1 MNHEY and CDR2 SVGAGI. This CDR3 has 15 amino acids. CDR3 DNA sequence: TGTGCCAGCAGTTACTCGCAGGGGGACCGTACTGAAGCTTTCTTT. Residues: CASSYSQGDRTEAFF.

The CDR3 nucleotides read TGTGCCAGTAGTATACCGGGACAGGGACGGAATGGCTACACCTTC. Amino acid sequence: CASSIPGQGRNGYTF. The chain employs TRBV19 and TRBJ1-2; 9 bases agree with TRBD1. The CDR3 extends over 15 amino acids. The germline gives CDR1 LNHDA, CDR2 SQIVND (reference sequence). Germline trimming cut 2 bases from V and 6 bases from J; bases unmatched to any gene: 7.